This section outlines one T cell receptor beta chain sequence together with its context. Antigen specificity is unknown. Using a J-beta primer mix together with a sample-barcoded 5' primer, a second PCR was run for 7 to 11 cycles. Each CDR3 protein is one row after TCRdb ran MiXCR on the 5' RACE reads. In the table there are more than 600,000 distinct CDR3 sequences, approximately 25% of which are singletons. CDR1 is MDHEN and CDR2 is SYDVKM in the germline V gene. The CDR3 sequence is 14 residues long. The source of the sample is a study of blood T cells in healthy people across ages. Overall study results and limits: Unsorted PBMC material precluded a definitive naive versus antigen-experienced comparison.

The data were also submitted as part of a second study, on T cells of mothers and their children. From that paper: Per child, about 2.8 million TCR beta CDR3 reads were obtained, against over 9 million per mother.

Sequences were obtained from blood. The V and J genes are TRBV28 and TRBJ2-5; 8 positions match TRBD1. The closer fit of TRBJ2-7 to the DNA end suggests the J call may be wrong. The receptor was derived from a boy aged 5-17 years in good health. As DNA, the CDR3 is TGTGCCAGCAAGTCTCCCGGACAGGGCTACGAGCAGTACTTC. Encoded protein: CASKSPGQGYEQYF.